The T cell receptor beta chain under discussion was sequenced for a study of human T cells and chemical hapten exposure. Study-level information: Patients got weekly scalp diphenylcyclopropenone doses over the approximately 24-week study.

Each cDNA molecule in the library carried unique molecular identifiers. TCRdb re-called the RACE reads through MiXCR, storing one row per CDR3 protein. The sample shows about 380,000 distinct CDR3 sequences, roughly 5.3% of them seen only once. This clonotype was picked up a small number of times. Regarding time point: pre-sensitization, week 0. Specified treatment: therapeutic diphenylcyclopropenone sensitization with weekly scalp DPC. Germline-derived CDR1 and CDR2 are LGHDT and YNNKEL (reference sequence). This CDR3 has 16 residues. Trimming left V 2 bases short and J 2 bases short, with 15 bases between.

The sequence came from a woman aged 50 to 60 with alopecia areata. Some clones in this sample may be carry-over from other donors' samples. V gene TRBV3-1 combines with J gene TRBJ2-5; a weak D match, TRBD2 (6 bases). Sequences were derived from whole blood, sampled in connection with sensitization to the hapten diphenylcyclopropenone (DPC). The CDR3 spells CASSQSIRDWQETQYF. CDR3 bases: TGTGCCAGCAGCCAATCAATCCGGGACTGGCAAGAGACCCAGTACTTC.